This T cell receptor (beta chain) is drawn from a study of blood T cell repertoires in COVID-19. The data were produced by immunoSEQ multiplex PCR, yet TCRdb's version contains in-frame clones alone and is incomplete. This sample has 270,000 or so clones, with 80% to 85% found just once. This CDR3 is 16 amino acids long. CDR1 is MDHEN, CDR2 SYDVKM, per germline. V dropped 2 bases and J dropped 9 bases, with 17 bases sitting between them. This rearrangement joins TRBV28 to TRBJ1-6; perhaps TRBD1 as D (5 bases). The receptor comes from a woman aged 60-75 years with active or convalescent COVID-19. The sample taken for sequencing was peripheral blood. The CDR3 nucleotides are TGTGCCAGCAGTTTACGTGGGTTGGGGGGTGGTTCACCCCTCCACTTT. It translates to CASSLRGLGGGSPLHF.